These 2 T cell receptor beta chains were all obtained from the same sample, sequenced in a study of siplizumab effects on memory and regulatory T cells. Data came from immunoSEQ multiplex PCR; TCRdb stores just in-frame clones and leaves some out. The sample has over 85,000 clones; roughly 90% are singletons. Specimen: CD4+ T cells sorted from blood. The origin of the receptors is a human donor in good health.

The chain joins TRBV6-5 to TRBJ1-2, with D perhaps matching TRBD1 (6 bases). Trimming pared 4 bases from V and 2 bases from J, leaving 8 bases between. The CDR3 loop spans 13 amino acids. Germline-derived CDR1 and CDR2 are MNHEY and SVGAGI. In DNA form, the CDR3 reads TGTGCCAGCAGTTCCGGACAGAACTATGGCTACACCTTC. Its protein product is CASSSGQNYGYTF.

V and J are TRBV5-1 and TRBJ2-3, with 9 nucleotides matching TRBD1. Germline V gene data show CDR1 as SGHRS and CDR2 as YFSETQ. The J segment lost 7 bases and the V segment lost 4 bases, leaving 7 bases of the junction unmatched. This CDR3 contains 14 residues. CDR3 amino acids: CASSVQGARNTQYF. The CDR3 nucleotides are TGCGCCAGCAGCGTACAGGGGGCGCGAAATACGCAGTATTTT.